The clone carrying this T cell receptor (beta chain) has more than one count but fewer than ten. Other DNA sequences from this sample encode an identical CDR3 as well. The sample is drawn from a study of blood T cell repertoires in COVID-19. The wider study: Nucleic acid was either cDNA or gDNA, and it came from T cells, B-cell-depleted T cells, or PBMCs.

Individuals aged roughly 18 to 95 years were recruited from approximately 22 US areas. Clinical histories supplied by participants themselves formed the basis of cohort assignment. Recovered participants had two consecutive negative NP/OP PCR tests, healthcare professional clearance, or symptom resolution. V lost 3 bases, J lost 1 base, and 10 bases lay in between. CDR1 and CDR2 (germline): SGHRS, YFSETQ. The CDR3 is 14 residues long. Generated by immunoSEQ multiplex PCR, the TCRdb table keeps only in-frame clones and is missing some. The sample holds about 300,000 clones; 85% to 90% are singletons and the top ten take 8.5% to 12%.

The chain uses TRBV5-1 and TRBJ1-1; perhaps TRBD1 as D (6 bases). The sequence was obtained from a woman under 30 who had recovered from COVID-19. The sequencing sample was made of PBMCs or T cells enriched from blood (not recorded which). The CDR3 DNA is TGCGCCAGCAGCTCAGGACAGACGAACACTGAAGCTTTCTTT. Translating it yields CASSSGQTNTEAFF.